This passage covers 7 T cell receptor beta chains from one sample sequenced in a study of CD8 T cells in ankylosing spondylitis. TCRdb recomputed calls from the 5' RACE reads with MiXCR, one row per CDR3 protein. The sample has 300,000 to 350,000 distinct CDR3 sequences, roughly 20% seen once. The sample consisted of blood, either unsorted or a sorted T cell fraction (not recorded which). The receptors here all came from a female donor with ankylosing spondylitis or in good health (not recorded which).

The chain recombines TRBV6-2 or TRBV6-3 with TRBJ2-7, with a weak D call TRBD2 (6 bases). Between the trimmed V and J ends, which lost 9 bases and 3 bases, there was a span of 21 bases. Per germline, CDR1 MNHEY and CDR2 SVGEGT. The CDR3 loop spans 15 amino acids. The DNA for the CDR3 is TGTGCCAGTCAATCCGGGAGAGGGTCTTACTACGAGCAGTACTTC. As protein: CASQSGRGSYYEQYF.

This clonotype appeared many times. The chain carries TRBV24-1 and TRBJ2-7, with 7 nucleotides matching TRBD2. The J segment lost 6 bases and the V segment lost 5 bases, leaving 3 bases of the junction unmatched. The CDR3 has 12 residues. Germline V lookup: CDR1 KGHDR, CDR2 SFDVKD. The CDR3 reads CATSAWGGEQYF. The CDR3, as DNA: TGTGCCACCAGTGCATGGGGGGGCGAGCAGTACTTC.

This clonotype was detected ten times or more. V and J are TRBV20-1 and TRBJ2-5; D is ambiguous. The CDR3 has 12 amino acids. The germline gives CDR1 DFQATT, CDR2 SNEGSKA (reference sequence). CDR3 amino acids: CSLGHYIETQYF. The DNA for the CDR3 is TGCAGCCTAGGGCACTATATAGAGACCCAGTACTTC.

The table lists this clonotype with a few counts. V and J are TRBV11-3 and TRBJ1-1; D is undetermined. Deletions cut 4 bases from V and 0 bases from J, with 9 bases between. Per germline, CDR1 SGHNT and CDR2 YENEEA. This CDR3 has 14 residues. CDR3 sequence: CASSSRRLNTEAFF. As DNA, the CDR3 is TGTGCCAGCAGCTCCCGACGATTGAACACTGAAGCTTTCTTT.

In its sample, this clonotype was seen a few times. The rearrangement links TRBV7-2 to TRBJ2-4; D might be TRBD1 or TRBD2, each matching 5 bases. The CDR3 runs 11 residues. V was shortened by 1 base and J by 10 bases, with 5 bases between the two germline ends. Germline V gives CDR1 SGHTA, CDR2 FQGNSA. CDR3 protein: CASSLGGIQYF. CDR3 bases: TGTGCCAGCAGCTTAGGGGGGATTCAGTACTTC.

The chain's CDR3 is CASSYTRLDETQYF. For the CDR3, the DNA is TGTGCCAGCAGTTACACGCGACTAGATGAGACCCAGTACTTC. The rearrangement links TRBV6-5 to TRBJ2-5; TRBD2 might be the D (6 bases). V lost 2 bases and J 5 bases, leaving 12 bases between the germline ends. The CDR3 loop spans 14 amino acids. Looked up from germline, CDR1 is MNHEY and CDR2 is SVGAGI.

This clonotype has at least ten counts. The chain links TRBV10-3 to TRBJ2-1; TRBD1 is a possible D gene (5 bases). Germline V CDR1 and CDR2: ENHRY, SYGVKD. Trimming pared 3 bases from V and 5 bases from J, leaving 20 bases between. The CDR3 has 17 residues. DNA for the CDR3: TGTGCCATCAGTGAAGCTTGGGGCAGAGGAGATAACAATGAGCAGTTCTTC. This sequence encodes CAISEAWGRGDNNEQFF.